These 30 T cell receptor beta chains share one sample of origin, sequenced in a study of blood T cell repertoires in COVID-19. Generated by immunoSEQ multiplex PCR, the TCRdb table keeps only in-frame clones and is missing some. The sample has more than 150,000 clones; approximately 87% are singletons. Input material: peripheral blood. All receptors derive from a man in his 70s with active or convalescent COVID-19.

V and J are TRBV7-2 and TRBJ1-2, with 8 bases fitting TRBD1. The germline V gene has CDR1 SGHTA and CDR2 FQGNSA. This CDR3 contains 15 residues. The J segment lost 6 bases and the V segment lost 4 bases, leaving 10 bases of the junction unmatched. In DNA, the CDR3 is TGTGCCAGCAGCTCGGGGACAGGACGGATAAATGGCTACACCTTC. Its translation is CASSSGTGRINGYTF.

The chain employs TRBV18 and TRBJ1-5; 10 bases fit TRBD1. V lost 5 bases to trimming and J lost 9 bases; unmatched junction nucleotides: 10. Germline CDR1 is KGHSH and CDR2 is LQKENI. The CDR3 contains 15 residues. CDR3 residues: CASSDYRDRGGPQHF. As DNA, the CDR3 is TGTGCCAGCTCAGATTACCGGGACAGGGGTGGGCCCCAGCATTTT.

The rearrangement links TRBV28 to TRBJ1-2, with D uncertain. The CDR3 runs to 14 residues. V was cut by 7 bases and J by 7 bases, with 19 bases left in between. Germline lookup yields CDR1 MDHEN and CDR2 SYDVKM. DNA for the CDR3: TGTGCCAGCAACACCCATACAGCCAACCCTGGCTACACCTTC. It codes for CASNTHTANPGYTF.

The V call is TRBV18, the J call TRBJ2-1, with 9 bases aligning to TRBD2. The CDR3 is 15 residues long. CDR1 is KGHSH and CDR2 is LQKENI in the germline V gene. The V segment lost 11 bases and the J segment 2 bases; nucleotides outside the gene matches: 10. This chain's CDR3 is CAARGQREAYNEQFF. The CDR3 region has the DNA TGTGCCGCCAGGGGCCAGCGGGAGGCCTACAATGAGCAGTTCTTC.

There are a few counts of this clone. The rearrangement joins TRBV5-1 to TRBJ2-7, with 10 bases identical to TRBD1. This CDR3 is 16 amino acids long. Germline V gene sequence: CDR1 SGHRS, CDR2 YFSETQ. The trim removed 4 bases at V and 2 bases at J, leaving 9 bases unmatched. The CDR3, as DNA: TGCGCCAGCAGCCCTATAGAGGGACAGGGGACCTACGAGCAGTACTTC. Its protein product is CASSPIEGQGTYEQYF.

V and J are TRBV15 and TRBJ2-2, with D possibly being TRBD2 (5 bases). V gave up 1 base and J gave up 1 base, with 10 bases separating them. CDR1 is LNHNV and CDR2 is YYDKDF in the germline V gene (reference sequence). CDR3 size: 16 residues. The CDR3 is CATSRGQRWNTGELFF. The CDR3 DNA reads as TGTGCCACCAGCAGAGGGCAGCGGTGGAACACCGGGGAGCTGTTTTTT.

The CDR3 coding sequence is TGTGCCAGCAGTGAAGCTTGGACAGTGAACTATGGCTACACCTTC. Translated, it gives CASSEAWTVNYGYTF. The chain recombines TRBV6-1 with TRBJ1-2; maybe TRBD1 (6 bases). The CDR3 totals 15 residues. The V end lost 0 bases, the J end lost 2 bases, and 10 bases lay between the germline ends. CDR1 and CDR2 (germline): MNHNS, SASEGT.

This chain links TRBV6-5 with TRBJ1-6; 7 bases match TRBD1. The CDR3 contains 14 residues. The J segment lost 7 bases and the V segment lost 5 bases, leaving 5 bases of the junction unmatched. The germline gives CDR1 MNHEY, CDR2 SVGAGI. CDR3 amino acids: CASSTGTDNSPLHF. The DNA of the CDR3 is TGTGCCAGCAGTACCGGGACAGACAATTCACCCCTCCACTTT.

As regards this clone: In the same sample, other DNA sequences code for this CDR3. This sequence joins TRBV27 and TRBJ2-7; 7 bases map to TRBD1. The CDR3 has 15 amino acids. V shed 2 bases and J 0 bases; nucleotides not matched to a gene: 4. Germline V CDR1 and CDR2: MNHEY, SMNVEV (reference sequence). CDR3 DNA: TGTGCCAGCAGTTTACGCCGGGACAGCTCCTACGAGCAGTACTTC. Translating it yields CASSLRRDSSYEQYF.

The chain's CDR3 is CAISDGQTYEQYF. Written as DNA, the CDR3 is TGTGCCATCAGTGATGGACAGACCTACGAGCAGTACTTC. The chain employs TRBV10-3 and TRBJ2-7; perhaps TRBD1 as D (6 bases). Trimming took 3 bases from V and 2 from J, leaving 8 bases between them. The germline CDR1 and CDR2 sequences are ENHRY and SYGVKD. The CDR3 is 13 residues long.

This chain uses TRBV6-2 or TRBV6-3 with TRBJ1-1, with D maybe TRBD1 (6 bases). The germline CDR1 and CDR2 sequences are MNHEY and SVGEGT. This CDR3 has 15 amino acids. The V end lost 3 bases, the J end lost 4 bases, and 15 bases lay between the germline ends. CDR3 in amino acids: CASSYPRGGRTEAFF. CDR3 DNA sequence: TGTGCCAGCAGTTATCCCCGGGGGGGCCGCACTGAAGCTTTCTTT.

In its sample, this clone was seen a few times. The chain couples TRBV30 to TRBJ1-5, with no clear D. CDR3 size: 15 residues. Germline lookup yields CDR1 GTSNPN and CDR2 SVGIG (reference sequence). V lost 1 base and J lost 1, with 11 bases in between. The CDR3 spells CAWSGGWGSNQPQHF. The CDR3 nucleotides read TGTGCCTGGAGTGGAGGGTGGGGAAGCAATCAGCCCCAGCATTTT.

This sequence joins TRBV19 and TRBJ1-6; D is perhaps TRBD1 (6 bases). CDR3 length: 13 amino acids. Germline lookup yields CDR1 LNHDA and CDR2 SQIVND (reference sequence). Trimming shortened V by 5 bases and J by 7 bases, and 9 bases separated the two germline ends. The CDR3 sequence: CASSDRLNSPLHF. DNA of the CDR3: TGTGCCAGTAGTGACAGGTTGAATTCACCCCTCCACTTT.

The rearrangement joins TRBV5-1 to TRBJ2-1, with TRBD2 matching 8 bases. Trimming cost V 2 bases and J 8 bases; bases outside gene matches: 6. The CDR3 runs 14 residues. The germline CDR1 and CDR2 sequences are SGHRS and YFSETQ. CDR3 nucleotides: TGCGCCAGCAGCTTTGGGACTAGTTCTTATGAGCAGTTCTTC. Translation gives CASSFGTSSYEQFF.

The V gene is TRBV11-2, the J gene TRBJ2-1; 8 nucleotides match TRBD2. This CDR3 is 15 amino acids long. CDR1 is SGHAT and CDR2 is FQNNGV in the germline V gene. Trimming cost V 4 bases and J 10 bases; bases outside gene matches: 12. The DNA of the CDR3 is TGTGCCAGCAGCTGGGGAGCGGGGGAGTCCGGGGAGCAGTTCTTC. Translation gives CASSWGAGESGEQFF.

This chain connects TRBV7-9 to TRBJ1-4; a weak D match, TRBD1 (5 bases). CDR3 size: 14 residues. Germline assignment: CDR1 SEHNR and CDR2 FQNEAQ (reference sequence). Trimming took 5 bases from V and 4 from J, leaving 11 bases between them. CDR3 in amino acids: CASSGRGVNEKLFF. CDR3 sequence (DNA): TGTGCCAGCAGCGGGCGGGGGGTTAATGAAAAACTGTTTTTT. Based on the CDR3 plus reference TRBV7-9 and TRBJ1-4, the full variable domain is DTGVSQNPRHKITKRGQNVTFRCDPISEHNRLYWYRQTLGQGPEFLTYFQNEAQLEKSRLLSDRFSAERPKGSFSTLEIQRTEQGDSAMYLCASSGRGVNEKLFFGSGTQLSVL.

The CDR3 DNA reads TGTGCCAGCAGTTTAATCCGGGGGCCCCAGCATTTT. Protein product: CASSLIRGPQHF. This sequence joins TRBV12-3 or TRBV12-4 and TRBJ1-5; D call uncertain. The CDR3 loop spans 12 amino acids. V dropped 2 bases and J dropped 9 bases, with 8 bases sitting between them.

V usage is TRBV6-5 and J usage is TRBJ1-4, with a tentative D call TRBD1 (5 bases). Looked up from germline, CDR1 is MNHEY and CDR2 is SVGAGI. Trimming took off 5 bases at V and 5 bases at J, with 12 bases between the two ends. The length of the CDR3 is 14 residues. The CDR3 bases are TGTGCCAGCAGTCGGACAAGGCGGAATGAAAAACTGTTTTTT. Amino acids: CASSRTRRNEKLFF.

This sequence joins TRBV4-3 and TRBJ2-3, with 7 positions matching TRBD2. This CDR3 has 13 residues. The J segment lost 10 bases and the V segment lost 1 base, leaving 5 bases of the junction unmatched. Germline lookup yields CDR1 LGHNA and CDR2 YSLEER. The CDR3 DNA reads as TGCGCCAGCAGCCAAGGCGGGGGTAGGGCGCAGTATTTT. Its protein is CASSQGGGRAQYF.

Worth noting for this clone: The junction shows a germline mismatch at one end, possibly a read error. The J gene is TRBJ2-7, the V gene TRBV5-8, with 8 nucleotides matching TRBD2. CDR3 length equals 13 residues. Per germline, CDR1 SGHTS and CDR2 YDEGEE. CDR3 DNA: TGTGCCAGCAGCCTTAGCGGGGATTACGCGCAGTACTTC. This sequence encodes CASSLSGDYAQYF.

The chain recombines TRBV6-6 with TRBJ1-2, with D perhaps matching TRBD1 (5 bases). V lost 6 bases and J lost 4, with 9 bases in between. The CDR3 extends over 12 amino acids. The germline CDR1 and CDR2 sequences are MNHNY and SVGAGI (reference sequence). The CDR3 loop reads CASSPGLYGYTF. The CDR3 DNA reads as TGTGCCAGCAGCCCGGGACTCTATGGCTACACCTTC.

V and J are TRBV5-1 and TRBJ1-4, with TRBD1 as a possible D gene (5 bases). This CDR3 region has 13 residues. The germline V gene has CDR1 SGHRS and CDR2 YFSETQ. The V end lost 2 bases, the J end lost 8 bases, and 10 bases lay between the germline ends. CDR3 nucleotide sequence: TGCGCCAGCAGCTTTGGGGCAGGGGAAAAACTGTTTTTT. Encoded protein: CASSFGAGEKLFF. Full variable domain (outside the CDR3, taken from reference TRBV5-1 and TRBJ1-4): KAGVTQTPRYLIKTRGQQVTLSCSPISGHRSVSWYQQTPGQGLQFLFEYFSETQRNKGNFPGRFSGRQFSNSRSEMNVSTLELGDSALYLCASSFGAGEKLFFGSGTQLSVL.

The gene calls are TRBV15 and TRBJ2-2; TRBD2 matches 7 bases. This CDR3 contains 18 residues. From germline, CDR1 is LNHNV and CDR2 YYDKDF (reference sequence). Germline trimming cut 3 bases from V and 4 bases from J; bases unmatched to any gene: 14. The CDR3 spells CATSRDFAAGRGTGELFF. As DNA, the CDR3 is TGTGCCACCAGCAGGGATTTTGCAGCGGGACGGGGCACCGGGGAGCTGTTTTTT.

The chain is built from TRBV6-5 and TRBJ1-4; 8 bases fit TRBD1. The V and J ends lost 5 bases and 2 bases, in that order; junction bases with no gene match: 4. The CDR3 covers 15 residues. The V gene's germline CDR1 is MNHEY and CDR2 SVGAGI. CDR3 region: CASSPDRGTNEKLFF. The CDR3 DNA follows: TGTGCCAGCAGTCCCGACAGGGGCACTAATGAAAAACTGTTTTTT.

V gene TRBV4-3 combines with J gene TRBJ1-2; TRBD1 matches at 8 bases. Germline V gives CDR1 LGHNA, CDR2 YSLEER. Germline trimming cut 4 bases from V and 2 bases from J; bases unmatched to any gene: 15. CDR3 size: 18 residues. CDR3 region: CASSRFLGPYRGNYGYTF. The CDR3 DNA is TGCGCCAGCAGCCGATTTTTAGGGCCCTACAGGGGGAACTATGGCTACACCTTC.

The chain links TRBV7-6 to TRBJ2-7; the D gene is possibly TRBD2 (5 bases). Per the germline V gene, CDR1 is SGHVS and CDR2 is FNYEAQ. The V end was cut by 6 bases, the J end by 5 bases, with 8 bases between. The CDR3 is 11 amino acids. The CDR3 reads CASRKGDEQYF. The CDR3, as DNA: TGTGCCAGCAGAAAGGGAGACGAGCAGTACTTC. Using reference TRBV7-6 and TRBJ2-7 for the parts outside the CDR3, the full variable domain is GAGVSQSPRYKVTKRGQDVALRCDPISGHVSLYWYRQALGQGPEFLTYFNYEAQQDKSGLPNDRFSAERPEGSISTLTIQRTEQRDSAMYRCASRKGDEQYFGPGTRLTVT.

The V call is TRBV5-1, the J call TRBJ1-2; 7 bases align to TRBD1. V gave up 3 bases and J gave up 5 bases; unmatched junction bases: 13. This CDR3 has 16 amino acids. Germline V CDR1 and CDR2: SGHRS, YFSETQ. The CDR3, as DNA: TGCGCCAGCAGCTACCTAGGACAGGCGAGAAGTTATGGCTACACCTTC. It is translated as CASSYLGQARSYGYTF.

As DNA, the CDR3 is TGTGCCAGCTCACCTACACTAGCGGGGGGATACAATGAGCAGTTCTTC. It is translated as CASSPTLAGGYNEQFF. This sequence joins TRBV18 and TRBJ2-1, with TRBD2 identical over 12 bases. This CDR3 is built from 16 residues. V shed 3 bases and J 4 bases; nucleotides not matched to a gene: 4. The germline CDR1 and CDR2 sequences are KGHSH and LQKENI.

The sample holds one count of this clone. CDR3 sequence reads: CAWDPMDRRNYGYTF. CDR3 in DNA: TGTGCCTGGGACCCCATGGACAGGAGGAACTATGGCTACACCTTC. The chain couples TRBV30 to TRBJ1-2; 7 bases agree with TRBD1. The CDR3 contains 15 residues. The trim removed 5 bases at V and 2 bases at J, leaving 11 bases unmatched. CDR1 is GTSNPN, CDR2 SVGIG, per germline (reference sequence). Full variable domain (remainder filled in from reference TRBV30 and TRBJ1-2): SQTIHQWPATLVQPVGSPLSLECTVEGTSNPNLYWYRQAAGRGLQLLFYSVGIGQISSEVPQNLSASRPQDRQFILSSKKLLLSDSGFYLCAWDPMDRRNYGYTFGSGTRLTVV.

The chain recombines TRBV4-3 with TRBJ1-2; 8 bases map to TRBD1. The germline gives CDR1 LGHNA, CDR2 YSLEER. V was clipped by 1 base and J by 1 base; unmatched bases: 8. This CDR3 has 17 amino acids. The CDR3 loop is CASSQGGRGRNNYGYTF. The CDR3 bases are TGCGCCAGCAGCCAAGGTGGCAGGGGGCGAAATAACTATGGCTACACCTTC.